The 30 T cell receptor beta chains given below trace back to one sample, sequenced in a study of T cells in Graves' hyperthyroidism and ophthalmopathy. Amplification of TCR beta CDR3 regions was performed using RNA transcripts as template. A set of HTBI primers served as the primers for a first-round RT-PCR of the TCR CDR3. One entry per CDR3 protein, called by TCRdb with MiXCR from the multiplex PCR reads. The table includes approximately 430,000 distinct CDR3 sequences, 15% to 19% detected once. Sequenced input: blood. These TCRs come from a woman aged 18-30 years with Graves' hyperthyroidism.

The chain combines TRBV7-3 with TRBJ2-1; 10 positions agree with TRBD2. Trimming at V came to 5 bases and at J to 8 bases, leaving 12 bases not matched to a gene. Per the germline V gene, CDR1 is SGHTA and CDR2 is FQGTGA. This CDR3 has 16 residues. CDR3 sequence (DNA): TGTGCCAGCAGCCCCGGGAGCGGGAGGGCCGGCGATGAGCAGTTCTTC. Protein: CASSPGSGRAGDEQFF.

This clonotype was seen a few times. A much larger clone lies one base from this, so it may be a read error. The chain links TRBV12-3 or TRBV12-4 to TRBJ1-6; a weak D match, TRBD1 (6 bases). The germline V and J ends were trimmed by 2 bases and 7 bases, with 9 bases remaining between them. CDR3 size: 14 residues. CDR3 coding DNA: TGTGCCAGCAGTTTAACAGGGACGAATTCACCCCTCCACTTT. This sequence encodes CASSLTGTNSPLHF.

This clonotype appeared a few times. The V and J genes are TRBV15 and TRBJ2-1, with TRBD2 matching 7 bases. Germline V gene lookup returns CDR1 LNHNV and CDR2 YYDKDF (reference sequence). Losses at the gene ends were 3 bases for V and 9 bases for J; bases not matched to a gene: 8. This CDR3 is built from 14 residues. CDR3 residues: CATSRQREGAEQFF. The CDR3 DNA sequence: TGTGCCACCAGCAGGCAAAGGGAGGGCGCTGAGCAGTTCTTC. Full variable domain (remainder filled in from reference TRBV15 and TRBJ2-1): DAMVIQNPRYQVTQFGKPVTLSCSQTLNHNVMYWYQQKSSQAPKLLFHYYDKDFNNEADTPDNFQSRRPNTSFCFLDIRSPGLGDTAMYLCATSRQREGAEQFFGPGTRLTVL.

The chain employs TRBV29-1 and TRBJ2-3; 14 bases align to TRBD2. CDR1 SQVTM and CDR2 ANQGSEA come from the germline V gene. Trimming cost V 7 bases and J 6 bases; bases outside gene matches: 6. CDR3 length: 14 amino acids. The CDR3 nucleotides are TGCAGCGACTTGACTAGCGGGAGGGGTGATACGCAGTATTTT. It specifies CSDLTSGRGDTQYF.

About this clonotype itself: A much larger clone is a single base away; this may be a read error. V and J are TRBV3-1 and TRBJ2-4, with D uncertain. Germline values: CDR1 LGHDT, CDR2 YNNKEL (reference sequence). The CDR3 is 15 amino acids. CDR3 DNA: TGTGCCGGCAGCCAAGTCCCTCCACCCGGAAACATTCAGTACTTC. Its translation is CAGSQVPPPGNIQYF. The full variable domain, completed using reference TRBV3-1 and TRBJ2-4, is DTAVSQTPKYLVTQMGNDKSIKCEQNLGHDTMYWYKQDSKKFLKIMFSYNNKELIINETVPNRFSPKSPDKAHLNLHINSLELGDSAVYFCAGSQVPPPGNIQYFGAGTRLSVL.

This clonotype occurred a few times. The chain couples TRBV9 to TRBJ2-5; perhaps TRBD2 as D (6 bases). This CDR3 spans 18 amino acids. V lost 2 bases and J lost 2, with 22 bases in between. Germline-derived CDR1 and CDR2 are SGDLS and YYNGEE. The CDR3 DNA is TGTGCCAGCAGCGTTTTTCCCCGCCCGGGACTCCGACAAGAGACCCAGTACTTC. This gives the protein CASSVFPRPGLRQETQYF.

Ten or more counts support this clonotype. The rearrangement uses TRBV5-1 and TRBJ1-2, with D possibly matching TRBD1 (5 bases). This CDR3 is built from 16 residues. Trimming left V 4 bases short and J 6 bases short, with 22 bases between. Germline CDR1 SGHRS, CDR2 YFSETQ. The CDR3 loop is CASSGGTLYDSHGYTF. The CDR3 DNA reads TGCGCCAGCAGCGGGGGAACCCTCTACGATTCACATGGCTACACCTTC.

This chain connects TRBV6-6 to TRBJ2-3; D is unresolved. The CDR3 is 17 residues long. Between the trimmed V and J ends, which lost 0 bases and 4 bases, there was a span of 17 bases. From germline, CDR1 is MNHNY and CDR2 SVGAGI (reference sequence). Written as DNA, the CDR3 is TGTGCCAGCAGTTACTCGAGCCCCCAGGAATATTCAGATACGCAGTATTTT. Its translation: CASSYSSPQEYSDTQYF.

The rearrangement links TRBV3-1 to TRBJ2-1; TRBD2 matches at 10 bases. This CDR3 is built from 19 residues. Trimming at V came to 4 bases and at J to 5 bases, leaving 17 bases not matched to a gene. In germline, CDR1 is LGHDT, CDR2 YNNKEL (reference sequence). In DNA form, the CDR3 reads TGTGCCAGCAGCCCCGCGGGGGGCTTAATGGGACTAGCGAACAATGAGCAGTTCTTC. As protein: CASSPAGGLMGLANNEQFF.

This clonotype was observed at least ten times. The rearrangement uses TRBV2 and TRBJ2-6; D gene ambiguous. The CDR3 extends over 15 amino acids. Germline assignment: CDR1 SNHLY and CDR2 FYNNEI. Trimming removed 7 bases from V and 1 base from J, with 11 bases in between. CDR3 region: CASKFQASGANVLTF. The CDR3 DNA sequence: TGTGCCAGCAAGTTTCAGGCTTCTGGGGCCAACGTCCTGACTTTC.

This rearrangement joins TRBV29-1 to TRBJ2-1; TRBD1 agrees at 10 bases. This CDR3 region has 16 residues. The germline gives CDR1 SQVTM, CDR2 ANQGSEA. V shed 3 bases and J 5 bases; nucleotides not matched to a gene: 10. The CDR3, as DNA: TGCAGCGTTGAGGGGACAGGGACAGGGGACGACAATGAGCAGTTCTTC. Translating gives CSVEGTGTGDDNEQFF.

The chain joins TRBV2 to TRBJ1-5; unclear D gene. V shed 6 bases and J shed 6 bases, with 9 bases lying between them. The CDR3 consists of 12 residues. Germline-derived CDR1 and CDR2 are SNHLY and FYNNEI. CDR3 in amino acids: CASSPGVQPQHF. The DNA of the CDR3 is TGTGCCAGCAGCCCCGGAGTTCAGCCCCAGCATTTT.

This clonotype appeared many times. The V and J genes are TRBV2 and TRBJ2-1, with TRBD1 matching over 10 bases. This CDR3 comprises 14 residues. CDR1 and CDR2 (germline): SNHLY, FYNNEI. The V segment lost 4 bases and the J segment 4 bases; nucleotides outside the gene matches: 1. The CDR3 sequence: CASSGQGAYNEQFF. The CDR3 DNA is TGTGCCAGCAGTGGACAGGGGGCTTACAATGAGCAGTTCTTC.

Ten or more counts support this clonotype. J is TRBJ1-1 and V is TRBV29-1; D is ambiguous. This CDR3 has 11 residues. Trimming took off 2 bases at V and 3 bases at J, with 4 bases between the two ends. Germline loops: CDR1 SQVTM, CDR2 ANQGSEA. Here the CDR3 DNA reads TGCAGCGTTGAATGGGACACTGAAGCTTTCTTT. It encodes CSVEWDTEAFF.

This clonotype was observed many times. The rearrangement links TRBV27 to TRBJ2-5, with D possibly TRBD1 on 5 matching bases. CDR3 size: 17 residues. V was shortened by 5 bases and J by 0 bases, with 19 bases between the two germline ends. CDR1 is MNHEY, CDR2 SMNVEV, per germline (reference sequence). The chain's CDR3 is CASSIIGNRPYQETQYF. The CDR3, as DNA: TGTGCCAGCAGTATAATAGGCAACAGGCCGTACCAAGAGACCCAGTACTTC.

This clonotype has at least ten counts. The chain uses TRBV5-6 and TRBJ1-2; D remains ambiguous. CDR1 is SGHDT and CDR2 is YYEEEE in the germline V gene. The length of the CDR3 is 13 residues. Trimming pared 3 bases from V and 10 bases from J, leaving 16 bases between. The CDR3 sequence is CASSSGLSGAYTF. The DNA for the CDR3 is TGTGCCAGCAGCTCGGGCCTTTCCGGCGCCTACACCTTC.

V usage is TRBV11-2 and J usage is TRBJ2-2; weak D call: TRBD2 (5 bases). Trimming took off 5 bases at V and 0 bases at J, with 16 bases between the two ends. The germline V gene has CDR1 SGHAT and CDR2 FQNNGV. The CDR3 length is 17 residues. The CDR3 DNA is TGTGCCAGCAGCCCCTCTCGCGGGTACTCGAACACCGGGGAGCTGTTTTTT. Encoded protein: CASSPSRGYSNTGELFF.

A few counts support this clonotype. The chain recombines TRBV19 with TRBJ2-7, with 14 bases identical to TRBD2. The CDR3 runs to 18 residues. V shed 5 bases, J shed 3 bases, and the junction held 12 bases outside the gene matches. The germline gives CDR1 LNHDA, CDR2 SQIVND (reference sequence). Here the CDR3 DNA reads TGTGCCAGTAGTCGTCGGACTAGCGGGAGGCCATCGAACTACGAGCAGTACTTC. Its translation: CASSRRTSGRPSNYEQYF. Full variable domain (remainder filled in from reference TRBV19 and TRBJ2-7): DGGITQSPKYLFRKEGQNVTLSCEQNLNHDAMYWYRQDPGQGLRLIYYSQIVNDFQKGDIAEGYSVSREKKESFPLTVTSAQKNPTAFYLCASSRRTSGRPSNYEQYFGPGTRLTVT.

On this clonotype itself: The junction shows a germline mismatch at one end, possibly a read error. This rearrangement joins TRBV15 to TRBJ2-1; possible D gene TRBD2, 6 bases. The CDR3 contains 16 residues. The germline V gene encodes CDR1 LNHNV and CDR2 YYDKDF (reference sequence). The CDR3 loop reads CVTSGSRSPSYNEQFF. The DNA of the CDR3 is TGTGTCACCAGCGGGTCCCGCAGTCCCTCCTACAATGAGCAGTTCTTC.

The rearrangement joins TRBV6-1 to TRBJ1-1; tentative D call: TRBD1 (5 bases). V lost 6 bases and J lost 0, with 14 bases in between. The CDR3 has 15 residues. Germline CDR1 and CDR2: MNHNS and SASEGT. The CDR3 region has the DNA TGTGCCAGCAGCCGGGGCCTCAGCATGAACACTGAAGCTTTCTTT. Translation: CASSRGLSMNTEAFF.

The chain links TRBV9 to TRBJ2-2; D gene uncertain. Trimming left V 0 bases short and J 4 bases short, with 19 bases between. Germline CDR1 SGDLS, CDR2 YYNGEE. The CDR3 runs 18 residues. The CDR3 nucleotides are TGTGCCAGCAGCGTAGAGTCAGGCCACTTTACTTTCACCGGGGAGCTGTTTTTT. This sequence encodes CASSVESGHFTFTGELFF. The full variable domain, in which reference TRBV9 and TRBJ2-2 provide the parts outside the CDR3, is DSGVTQTPKHLITATGQRVTLRCSPRSGDLSVYWYQQSLDQGLQFLIQYYNGEERAKGNILERFSAQQFPDLHSELNLSSLELGDSALYFCASSVESGHFTFTGELFFGEGSRLTVL.

This clonotype was found many times. The rearrangement uses TRBV12-3 or TRBV12-4 and TRBJ2-2, with D possibly matching TRBD1 (6 bases). V was shortened by 2 bases and J by 3 bases, with 13 bases between the two germline ends. This CDR3 is built from 16 residues. DNA of the CDR3: TGTGCCAGCAGTTTAAGTGGCAGGGGCGACACCGGGGAGCTGTTTTTT. Protein: CASSLSGRGDTGELFF.

V and J are TRBV20-1 and TRBJ2-1; 9 nucleotides line up with TRBD2. The ends lost 3 bases at V and 6 bases at J; junction bases unmatched: 12. Germline V gene data show CDR1 as DFQATT and CDR2 as SNEGSKA (reference sequence). This CDR3 is 16 amino acids long. The CDR3, as DNA: TGCAGTGCTAGTCGGACCGCGGGGGGGCCTTTCAATGAGCAGTTCTTC. Its protein is CSASRTAGGPFNEQFF.

The V gene is TRBV27, the J gene TRBJ1-1; 7 bases match TRBD1. CDR1 and CDR2 from the germline V gene are MNHEY and SMNVEV (reference sequence). CDR3 size: 16 residues. V shed 7 bases and J 4 bases; nucleotides not matched to a gene: 15. As DNA, the CDR3 is TGTGCCAGCAAAGTCCAGGCAGGGGGGTTCCCCACTGAAGCTTTCTTT. Translation: CASKVQAGGFPTEAFF.

V usage is TRBV6-1 and J usage is TRBJ2-2; D might be TRBD2 (5 bases). CDR1 MNHNS and CDR2 SASEGT come from the germline V gene. This CDR3 spans 14 amino acids. Trimming removed 6 bases from V and 1 base from J, with 9 bases in between. The CDR3 DNA follows: TGTGCCAGCAGACCGGCGGGGAACACCGGGGAGCTGTTTTTT. Translating gives CASRPAGNTGELFF.

This clonotype has at least ten counts. The chain links TRBV5-1 to TRBJ2-7; 12 bases match TRBD2. The junction had 6 bases not matched to a gene; V was cut back by 0 bases and J by 5 bases. CDR1 is SGHRS, CDR2 YFSETQ, per germline. The length of the CDR3 is 16 residues. The CDR3 DNA sequence: TGCGCCAGCAGCTTGGATCTAGCGGGAGGGCCCCACGAGCAGTACTTC. It specifies CASSLDLAGGPHEQYF.

This clonotype showed up many times. The J gene is TRBJ2-1, the V gene TRBV15, with D unresolved. This CDR3 region has 15 residues. Deletions cut 0 bases from V and 4 bases from J, with 10 bases between. The V gene's germline CDR1 is LNHNV and CDR2 YYDKDF (reference sequence). The CDR3 region is CATSRDTGSYNEQFF. DNA of the CDR3: TGTGCCACCAGCAGAGACACGGGCTCTTACAATGAGCAGTTCTTC.

This clonotype has just a few counts. The J gene is TRBJ2-5, the V gene TRBV5-4, with D possibly being TRBD2 (7 bases). This CDR3 comprises 17 residues. Trimming cost V 0 bases and J 4 bases, with 19 bases left between them. CDR1 is SGHNT and CDR2 is YYREEE in the germline V gene (reference sequence). CDR3: CASSLAVTGGRGETQYF. The DNA for the CDR3 is TGTGCCAGCAGCTTGGCTGTTACGGGGGGCCGAGGAGAGACCCAGTACTTC.

This rearrangement joins TRBV10-1 to TRBJ2-3, with D possibly TRBD1 on 6 matching bases. The V gene lost 3 bases and the J gene lost 6 bases, with 10 bases spanning the gap. CDR3 length: 13 amino acids. In germline, CDR1 is WNHNN, CDR2 SYGVQD (reference sequence). CDR3 in amino acids: CASSDFQGDTQYF. CDR3 sequence (DNA): TGCGCCAGCAGTGATTTCCAGGGGGATACGCAGTATTTT.

This clonotype has at least ten counts. This chain's CDR3 is CASSHPGLPSGNEQFF. The CDR3 DNA reads TGTGCCAGCAGTCACCCTGGACTCCCGAGCGGCAATGAGCAGTTCTTC. The chain uses TRBV6-2 or TRBV6-3 and TRBJ2-1; D might be TRBD2 (5 bases). Germline assignment: CDR1 MNHEY and CDR2 SVGEGT. Trimming cost V 5 bases and J 6 bases, with 20 bases left between them. The CDR3 covers 16 residues.